This T cell receptor beta chain was recorded in a study of OX40 agonist ivuxolimab in advanced cancers. For context, the study as a whole: Ivuxolimab was an agonistic, fully human IgG2 monoclonal antibody directed against OX40 (CD134), a costimulatory receptor. Intravenous ivuxolimab was administered to patients every 2 weeks at six dose levels: 0.01, 0.1, 0.3, 1.5, 3 and 10 mg/kg. Among the roughly 52 dose-escalation patients, approximately 20 had hepatocellular carcinoma, some 15 melanoma, 9 renal cell carcinoma and 9 head and neck cancer. A male proportion of 82.7% and a mean age of roughly 55 years, ranging from roughly 20 to 80, were recorded for the dose-escalation cohort. Prior anti-PD-1, anti-PD-L1 or anti-CTLA-4 therapy was permitted, and about two fifths of dose-escalation patients had received checkpoint inhibitors. Three dose-escalation patients achieved partial responses, one with hepatocellular carcinoma and two with cutaneous melanoma. Peripheral TCRbeta sequencing was intended to test whether TCR sequence diversity was altered and clonal T-cell expansion was caused by ivuxolimab. The paper describes the monotherapy dose-escalation part (N ≈ 52 patients) of the phase I trial of ivuxolimab.

In regard to this clone: Its antigen is still unknown. Within one base of it there is no much larger clone, and no base qualities were kept.

The paper's findings and limits, for the study overall: At doses of 0.1 to 3.0 mg/kg, clonal expansion of both CD4+ and CD8+ blood T cells was observed from baseline to week 6. Low levels of normalized T-cell clonal expansion were also seen in some patients who did not respond. The antigen specificity of the peripheral T cells that underwent clonal expansion was not determined. In the 0.1-3.0 mg/kg groups, partial responders had among the lowest normalized peripheral clonal expansion, particularly in CD8+ T cells. After ivuxolimab, CD8+ T cells had more expanded clones than CD4+ T cells on average.

For sequencing of the TCRbeta CDR3 region, genomic DNA was extracted from the sorted cells. The immunoSEQ Assay was used for sequencing of TCRbeta CDR3 regions. In its TCRdb copy, this immuneACCESS table keeps in-frame sequences only and misses some clones. Where compared with another copy, unresolved V genes explain less than half of these, and the others have no known cause. The sample records more than 45,000 clones, approximately 81% of which are singletons. Around 4.3% of the sample rests with the top ten. The trial excluded patients who had a history of autoimmune disease or who were on systemic immunosuppression. Peripheral blood for TCR sequencing was collected from all dose cohorts at baseline, on cycle 4 day 1, and on cycle 7 day 1. Samples were obtained from an open-label, multicenter, first-in-human phase I dose-escalation trial of ivuxolimab. The trial enrolled adults with locally advanced or metastatic head and neck squamous cell, hepatocellular, melanoma or renal cell carcinoma. Before TCR sequencing, CD4+ T cells and CD8+ T cells were sorted from peripheral blood as separate populations.

In the germline V gene, CDR1 corresponds to SGHTA and CDR2 to FQGNSA. V loses 5 bases, J loses 4 bases, and the germline ends lie 23 bases apart. Measured from the cysteine to the phenylalanine, the CDR3 is 17 residues long. Only CDR3 DNA is held: 51 bases, read in frame from base 1. The source material was CD4+ or CD8+ T cells sorted from blood, sampled in a trial of the OX40 agonist ivuxolimab. The receptor chain draws on TRBV7-2 and TRBJ2-5, and TRBD1 may be the D gene, going by 6 matching bases. This sequence was found in an adult with an advanced solid tumor such as melanoma, head and neck, liver or kidney cancer. The sequenced DNA: TGTGCCAGCAGCCTATCAGGGCGGACCAGGGGCCGAGAGACCCAGTACTTC. Translation gives CASSLSGRTRGRETQYF.